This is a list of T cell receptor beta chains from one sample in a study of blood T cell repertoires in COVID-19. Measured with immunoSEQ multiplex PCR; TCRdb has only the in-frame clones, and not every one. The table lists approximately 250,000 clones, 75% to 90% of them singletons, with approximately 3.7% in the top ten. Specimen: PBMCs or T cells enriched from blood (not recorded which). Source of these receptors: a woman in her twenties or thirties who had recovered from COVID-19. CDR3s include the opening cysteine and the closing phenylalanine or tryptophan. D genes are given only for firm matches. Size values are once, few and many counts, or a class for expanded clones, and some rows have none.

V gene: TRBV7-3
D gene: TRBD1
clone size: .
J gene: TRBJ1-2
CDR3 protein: CASSTGQAYGYTF
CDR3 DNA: TGTGCCAGCAGCACGGGACAGGCGTATGGCTACACCTTC

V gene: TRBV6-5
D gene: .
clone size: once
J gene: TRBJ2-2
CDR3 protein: CASSSLTKTTGELFF
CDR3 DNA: TGTGCCAGCAGCAGCTTGACAAAGACCACGGGGGAGCTGTTTTTT

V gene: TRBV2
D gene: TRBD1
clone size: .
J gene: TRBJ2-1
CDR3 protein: CASSQGGTGLRNEQFF
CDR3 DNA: TGTGCCAGCAGCCAGGGTGGGACAGGCCTTAGGAATGAGCAGTTCTTC

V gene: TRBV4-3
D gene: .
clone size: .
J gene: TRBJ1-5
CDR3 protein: CASSQVAPKQPQHF
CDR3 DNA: TGCGCCAGCAGCCAAGTAGCCCCTAAACAGCCCCAGCATTTT

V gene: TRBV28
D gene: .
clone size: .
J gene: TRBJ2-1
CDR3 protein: CASSPREQSLYNEQFF
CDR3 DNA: TGTGCCAGCAGTCCCCGGGAACAGTCATTATACAATGAGCAGTTCTTC

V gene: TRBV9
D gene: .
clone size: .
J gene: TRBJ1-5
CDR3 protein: CASSREQGGNQPQHF
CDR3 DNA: TGTGCCAGCAGCCGGGAGCAGGGAGGCAATCAGCCCCAGCATTTT

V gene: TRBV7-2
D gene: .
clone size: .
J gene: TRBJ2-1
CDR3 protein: CASTLGGGGPYNEQFF
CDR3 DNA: TGTGCCAGCACCCTAGGGGGGGGAGGGCCCTACAATGAGCAGTTCTTC

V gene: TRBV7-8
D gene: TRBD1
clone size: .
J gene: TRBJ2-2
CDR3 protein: CASRFRGPDTGELFF
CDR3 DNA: TGTGCCAGCAGGTTCAGGGGGCCGGACACCGGGGAGCTGTTTTTT

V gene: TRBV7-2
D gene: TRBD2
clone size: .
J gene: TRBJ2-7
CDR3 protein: CASSFSGDYEQYF
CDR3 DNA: TGTGCCAGCAGCTTTAGCGGGGACTACGAGCAGTACTTC

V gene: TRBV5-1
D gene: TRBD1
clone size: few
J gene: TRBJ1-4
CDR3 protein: CASSPAGTGIAFGTNEKLFF
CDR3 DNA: TGCGCCAGCAGCCCGGCGGGGACAGGGATCGCGTTTGGGACTAATGAAAAACTGTTTTTT

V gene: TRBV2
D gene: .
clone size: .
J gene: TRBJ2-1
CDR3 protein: CASSKGDGSYNEQFF
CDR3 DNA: TGTGCCAGCTCTAAAGGAGACGGGTCCTACAATGAGCAGTTCTTC

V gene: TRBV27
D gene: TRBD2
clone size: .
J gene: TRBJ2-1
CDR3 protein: CASSLREGDEQFF
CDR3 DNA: TGTGCCAGCAGTTTGAGGGAGGGCGATGAGCAGTTCTTC

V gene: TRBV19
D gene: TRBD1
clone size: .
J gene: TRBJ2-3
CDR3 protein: CASSRSGGATDTQYF
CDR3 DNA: TGTGCCAGTAGTCGGTCAGGGGGCGCAACAGATACGCAGTATTTT

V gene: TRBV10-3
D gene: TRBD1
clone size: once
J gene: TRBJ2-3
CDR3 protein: CAISDPGQPTDTQYF
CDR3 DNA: TGTGCCATCAGTGACCCGGGACAGCCTACAGATACGCAGTATTTT

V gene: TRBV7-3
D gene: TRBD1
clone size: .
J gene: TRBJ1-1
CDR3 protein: CASSSQGANTEAFF
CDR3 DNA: TGTGCCAGCAGCTCACAGGGGGCGAACACTGAAGCTTTCTTT

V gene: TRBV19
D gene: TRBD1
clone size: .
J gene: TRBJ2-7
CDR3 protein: CASSHPGGQGDYEQYF
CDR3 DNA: TGTGCCAGTAGCCACCCCGGCGGACAGGGAGATTACGAGCAGTACTTC

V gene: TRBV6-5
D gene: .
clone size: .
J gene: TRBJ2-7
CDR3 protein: CASSTRQYEQYF
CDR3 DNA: TGTGCCAGCAGTACACGACAGTACGAGCAGTACTTC

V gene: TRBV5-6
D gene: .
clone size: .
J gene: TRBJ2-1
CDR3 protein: CASSLVNRYNEQFF
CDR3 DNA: TGTGCCAGCAGCTTGGTGAACAGGTACAATGAGCAGTTCTTC

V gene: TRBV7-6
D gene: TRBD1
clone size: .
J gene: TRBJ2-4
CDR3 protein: CASSLQGAKTKNIQYF
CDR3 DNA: TGTGCCAGCAGCCTGCAGGGGGCCAAGACCAAAAACATTCAGTACTTC

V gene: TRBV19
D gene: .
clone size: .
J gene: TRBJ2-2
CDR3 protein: CASRTGGSTGELFF
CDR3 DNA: TGTGCCAGTCGGACCGGAGGCAGCACCGGGGAGCTGTTTTTT

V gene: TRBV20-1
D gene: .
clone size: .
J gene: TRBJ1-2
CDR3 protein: CSARTDYGYTF
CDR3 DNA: TGCAGTGCCAGGACAGACTATGGCTACACCTTC

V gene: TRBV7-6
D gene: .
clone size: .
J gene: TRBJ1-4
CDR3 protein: CASSFGRDSLSNEKLFF
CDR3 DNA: TGTGCCAGCAGCTTCGGACGCGACAGCCTTAGTAATGAAAAACTGTTTTTT

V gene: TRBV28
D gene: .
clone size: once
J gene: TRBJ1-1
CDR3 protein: CASSPRTEAFF
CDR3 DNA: TGTGCCAGCAGCCCCCGCACTGAAGCTTTCTTT

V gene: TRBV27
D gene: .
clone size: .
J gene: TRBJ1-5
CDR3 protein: CASRFTTGSNQPQHF
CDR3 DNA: TGTGCCAGCAGATTTACGACCGGGAGCAATCAGCCCCAGCATTTT

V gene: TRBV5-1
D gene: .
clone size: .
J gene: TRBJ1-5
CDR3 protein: CASSFDSGNQPQHF
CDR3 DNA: TGCGCCAGCAGCTTCGACAGCGGCAATCAGCCCCAGCATTTT

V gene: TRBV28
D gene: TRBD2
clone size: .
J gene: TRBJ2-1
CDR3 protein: CASRLAGGEQFF
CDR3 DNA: TGTGCCAGCAGACTAGCGGGAGGTGAGCAGTTCTTC

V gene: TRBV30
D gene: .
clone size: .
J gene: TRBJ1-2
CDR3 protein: CAWSASTALGAGYTF
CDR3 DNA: TGTGCCTGGAGTGCCTCAACAGCACTTGGCGCTGGCTACACCTTC

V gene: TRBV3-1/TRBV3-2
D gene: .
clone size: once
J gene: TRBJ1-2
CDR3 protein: CASSQGRQGSGYTF
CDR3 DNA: TGTGCCAGCAGCCAAGGTCGCCAGGGGTCTGGCTACACCTTC